This T cell receptor (beta chain) was documented in a study of cytomegalovirus exposure and HLA in healthy donors. Study-wide results and limits: Earlier findings revealed that most TCR beta V segments proved productive either about 87% or about 30% of the time.

The PCR ran on 60 Vbeta and 13 Jbeta primers. The protocol was immunoSEQ multiplex PCR, while the TCRdb copy is restricted to in-frame clones and leaves out a portion. This sample's table reports over 120,000 clones. The germline CDR1 and CDR2 sequences are SEHNR and FQNEAQ (reference sequence). V lost 0 bases and J lost 4, with 10 bases in between. This CDR3 spans 14 amino acids. With respect to this clone: The target antigen is unknown.

The receptor's source is a male donor in good health and CMV-seronegative. V usage is TRBV7-9 and J usage is TRBJ2-7; D is perhaps TRBD1 (5 bases). Sequenced sample: PBMCs. This CDR3 is CASSLAAREYEQYF. As DNA, the CDR3 is TGTGCCAGCAGCTTAGCGGCCAGGGAATACGAGCAGTACTTC.